The rows below give T cell receptor beta chains drawn from one sample of a study of blood T cell repertoires in COVID-19. Libraries were prepared by immunoSEQ multiplex PCR; TCRdb keeps only in-frame clonotypes and omits some of them. Among hundreds of thousands of clones, roughly 90% were seen once, and the ten largest hold 1.2%. Material for sequencing was peripheral blood. The origin of the receptors is a middle-aged man with acute or convalescent COVID-19. The CDR3 runs from the conserved cysteine through the conserved F or W. D genes are given only for firm matches.

d_gene: TRBD1; j_gene: TRBJ1-2; v_gene: TRBV9; CDR3nt: TGTGCCAGCAGCGTAGGTTCAGGGGGAGGCTATGGCTACACCTTC; CDR3aa: CASSVGSGGGYGYTF
d_gene: -; j_gene: TRBJ1-1; v_gene: TRBV3-1/TRBV3-2; CDR3nt: TGTGCCAGCAGCCCGTCAGGTCAGGCCACTGAAGCTTTCTTT; CDR3aa: CASSPSGQATEAFF
d_gene: -; j_gene: TRBJ1-1; v_gene: TRBV5-1; CDR3nt: TGCGCCAGCAGCTTCCGGAGTGAAGCTTTCTTT; CDR3aa: CASSFRSEAFF
d_gene: -; j_gene: TRBJ1-4; v_gene: TRBV28; CDR3nt: TGTGCCAGCAGCTCGCAGGGCGGGGAGCGGGAAAAACTGTTTTTT; CDR3aa: CASSSQGGEREKLFF
d_gene: -; j_gene: TRBJ1-4; v_gene: TRBV7-9; CDR3nt: TGTGCCAGCAGCCCGCGGGGCGGAGATGAAAAACTGTTTTTT; CDR3aa: CASSPRGGDEKLFF
d_gene: -; j_gene: TRBJ1-4; v_gene: TRBV2; CDR3nt: TGTGCCAGCAGTGTAGGAACGACGGGTGAAAAACTGTTTTTT; CDR3aa: CASSVGTTGEKLFF
d_gene: TRBD1; j_gene: TRBJ2-1; v_gene: TRBV6-5; CDR3nt: TGTGCCACCTCTATTGGACAGGTACACAATGAGCAGTTCTTC; CDR3aa: CATSIGQVHNEQFF
d_gene: TRBD1; j_gene: TRBJ1-6; v_gene: TRBV5-5; CDR3nt: TGTGCCAGCAGCTTGGGTCGCGCGACAGGGAATAATTCACCCCTCCACTTT; CDR3aa: CASSLGRATGNNSPLHF
d_gene: -; j_gene: TRBJ2-7; v_gene: TRBV5-4; CDR3nt: TGTGCCAGCAGCTTGCGGCGGGGTCAAAACTACGAGCAGTACTTC; CDR3aa: CASSLRRGQNYEQYF
d_gene: TRBD1; j_gene: TRBJ1-4; v_gene: TRBV30; CDR3nt: TGTGCTGATTGGGACAGGGTGCGTGAAAAACTGTTTTTT; CDR3aa: CADWDRVREKLFF
d_gene: TRBD1; j_gene: TRBJ2-3; v_gene: TRBV10-1; CDR3nt: TGCGCCAGCAGCGACCGGGACAGTTCAGATACGCAGTATTTT; CDR3aa: CASSDRDSSDTQYF